This TCR beta chain was found in a study of T-cell reconstitution after alpha-beta-depleted transplantation in children. This clonotype was observed many times. As it was prepared, the TCRbeta library received unique molecular identifiers. TCRdb re-analysed the PCR reads in MiXCR, keeping a single row per CDR3 protein. Counted here are fewer than 130,000 distinct CDR3 sequences, about a tenth occurring once; the ten biggest clones make up 8% to 9.5%. Germline CDR1 SGHVS, CDR2 FQNEAQ. Trimming removed 0 bases from V and 2 bases from J, with 7 bases in between. The length of the CDR3 is 15 residues. The receptor comes from a human donor who donated a stem cell graft to a child with acute lymphoblastic leukemia. The material was PBMCs from the stem cell graft donor, obtained from the stem cell graft. V gene TRBV7-8 combines with J gene TRBJ2-2; D perhaps matches TRBD1 (6 bases). CDR3 nucleotide sequence: TGTGCCAGCAGCTTAGCGGGGGCTAACACCGGGGAGCTGTTTTTT. Translated, it gives CASSLAGANTGELFF. The full variable domain, rest sourced from reference TRBV7-8 and TRBJ2-2, is GAGVSQSPRYKVAKRGQDVALRCDPISGHVSLFWYQQALGQGPEFLTYFQNEAQLDKSGLPSDRFFAERPEGSVSTLKIQRTQQEDSAVYLCASSLAGANTGELFFGEGSRLTVL.